This TCR beta chain was sequenced during a study of T cells in Graves' hyperthyroidism and ophthalmopathy. Amplification of TCR beta CDR3 regions used RNA as the template. The HTBI set primed first-round TCR CDR3 RT-PCR. One entry per CDR3 protein, called by TCRdb with MiXCR from the multiplex PCR reads. The table records hundreds of thousands of distinct CDR3 sequences, roughly 15% of them present only once. Study-wide points: Model predictions of ophthalmopathy came a median around 6.5 months before onset. Most clonotypes that expanded in the thyroid above 0.001 also showed up in blood.

Inclusion characteristics of ophthalmopathy patients comprised a Clinical Activity Score of at least 3, a NOSPECS grade of at least 4, and duration under 3 months. Using over 8.5 ml of fresh peripheral blood, PBMCs were prepared. Concerning this clonotype itself: Its antigen is unknown.

The sample was blood. This sequence was found in a woman aged 45-65 years with Graves' ophthalmopathy.

CDR3 protein: CASSDSRTYEQYF. CDR3 bases: TGTGCCAGCAGTGATAGCAGGACCTACGAGCAGTACTTC. This sequence joins TRBV2 and TRBJ2-7; D is unresolved. The CDR3 runs 13 residues. The germline V and J ends were trimmed by 3 bases and 2 bases, with 8 bases remaining between them. The germline CDR1 and CDR2 sequences are SNHLY and FYNNEI.